The 14 T cell receptor beta chains reported below all come from one sample, sequenced in a study of beta chain features in type 1 diabetes (dated by TCRdb to about 2018). Library preparation was by the immunoSEQ multiplex PCR assay. The entire isolated RNA was reverse transcribed using the High Capacity cDNA Reverse Transcription Kit, and thus expressed TCRB transcripts were sequenced. TCRdb took over this immuneACCESS table, retaining in-frame rearrangements with V and J assigned. Such tables are incomplete; in checked studies, under half of the missing clones stem from an unresolved V gene, and the remainder is unexplained. Recorded for this sample are 400,000 to 450,000 clones; approximately 14% of them occurred a single time. About 0.034% of the sample goes to the ten largest clones. The sample was naive CD4+ T cells from blood. This specimen's cell subset or site label, interpreted: true naive CD4+ T cells. These receptors came from a man aged 25-45 years in good health.

This clone was counted a few times. V and J are TRBV10-3 and TRBJ1-6; 7 bases match TRBD1. The germline V gene has CDR1 ENHRY and CDR2 SYGVKD. With 3 bases clipped from V and 6 bases from J, the junction kept 5 bases outside the gene matches. CDR3 size: 15 residues. CDR3 sequence: CAISENRGFNSPLHF. The CDR3 DNA is TGTGCCATCAGTGAAAACAGGGGATTTAATTCACCCCTCCACTTT.

This chain links TRBV7-2 with TRBJ2-5; no clear D gene. Germline V gene data show CDR1 as SGHTA and CDR2 as FQGNSA. Trimming took 6 bases from V and 1 from J, leaving 3 bases between them. This CDR3 is built from 11 residues. CDR3 in DNA: TGTGCCAGCAGGGGCCAAGAGACCCAGTACTTC. Translation: CASRGQETQYF.

The table lists this clone with a few counts. The chain uses TRBV13 and TRBJ1-2; D uncertain. The CDR3 has 13 amino acids. Germline lookup yields CDR1 PRHDT and CDR2 FYEKMQ (reference sequence). V was shortened by 1 base and J by 0 bases, with 3 bases between the two germline ends. The CDR3 reads CASSLAPNYGYTF. The CDR3 nucleotides are TGTGCCAGCAGCTTAGCTCCTAACTATGGCTACACCTTC. Complete variable domain (other parts from reference TRBV13 and TRBJ1-2): AAGVIQSPRHLIKEKRETATLKCYPIPRHDTVYWYQQGPGQDPQFLISFYEKMQSDKGSIPDRFSAQQFSDYHSELNMSSLELGDSALYFCASSLAPNYGYTFGSGTRLTVV.

This clone turned up a few times. Here the CDR3 reads CSPSGKSSNEQFF. For the CDR3, the DNA is TGCAGCCCAAGCGGTAAATCCAGCAATGAGCAGTTCTTC. The V call is TRBV29-1, the J call TRBJ2-1; possibly TRBD2 for D (5 bases). Per germline, CDR1 SQVTM and CDR2 ANQGSEA. Deletions cut 8 bases from V and 6 bases from J, with 17 bases between. The CDR3 loop spans 13 amino acids.

This chain uses TRBV27 with TRBJ2-4; perhaps TRBD2 as D (7 bases). Trimming took 6 bases from V and 0 from J, leaving 12 bases between them. The germline CDR1 and CDR2 sequences are MNHEY and SMNVEV (reference sequence). This CDR3 is 15 amino acids long. Here the CDR3 DNA reads TGTGCCAGCAGCATAGGGGGGGTAGCCAAAAACATTCAGTACTTC. This translates into CASSIGGVAKNIQYF.

This CDR3 is CASSSWTSGQETQYF. In DNA, the CDR3 is TGTGCCAGCAGCTCATGGACTAGCGGCCAAGAGACCCAGTACTTC. This rearrangement joins TRBV7-7 to TRBJ2-5, with 10 bases aligning to TRBD2. Trimming took 4 bases from V and 1 from J; bases not matched to a gene: 3. The CDR3 length is 15 residues. Germline V gene lookup returns CDR1 SSHAT and CDR2 FNYEAQ (reference sequence).

V usage is TRBV14 and J usage is TRBJ2-6, with D possibly TRBD1 on 6 matching bases. CDR3 length equals 17 residues. The germline gives CDR1 SGHDN, CDR2 FVKESK. V dropped 5 bases and J dropped 2 bases, with 16 bases sitting between them. For the CDR3, the DNA is TGTGCCAGCAGCGAGTACAGGGTCATTACTGGGGCCAACGTCCTGACTTTC. This sequence encodes CASSEYRVITGANVLTF.

The chain employs TRBV4-1 and TRBJ2-5; weak D call: TRBD1 (6 bases). The germline V gene encodes CDR1 MGHRA and CDR2 YSYEKL. The CDR3 runs to 17 residues. Trimming stripped 4 bases from V and 0 bases from J, with 18 bases between. CDR3 DNA sequence: TGCGCCAGCAGCCGCACGACAGGAATTAGGAACCAAGAGACCCAGTACTTC. Its protein is CASSRTTGIRNQETQYF.

This sequence joins TRBV7-3 and TRBJ2-3; no clear D gene. V was clipped by 2 bases and J by 6 bases, with 9 bases between them. Germline assignment: CDR1 SGHTA and CDR2 FQGTGA. This CDR3 region has 13 residues. The CDR3 region is CASSLSVWDTQYF. DNA of the CDR3: TGTGCCAGCAGCTTATCGGTCTGGGATACGCAGTATTTT.

V and J are TRBV9 and TRBJ2-2; D is possibly TRBD2 (5 bases). The V gene lost 4 bases and the J gene lost 2 bases, with 6 bases spanning the gap. This CDR3 spans 13 amino acids. CDR1 and CDR2 from the germline V gene are SGDLS and YYNGEE. In nucleotides, the CDR3 is TGTGCCAGCAGCTGGACTAACACCGGGGAGCTGTTTTTT. This gives the protein CASSWTNTGELFF.

This chain links TRBV20-1 with TRBJ1-5, with D tentatively TRBD1 (5 bases). CDR1 is DFQATT, CDR2 SNEGSKA, per germline (reference sequence). This CDR3 comprises 11 residues. The germline V and J ends were trimmed by 0 bases and 16 bases, with 13 bases remaining between them. The CDR3 protein is CSARDSDRVHF. CDR3 nucleotide sequence: TGCAGTGCTAGAGATTCAGACAGAGTCCATTTT.

This chain connects TRBV4-3 to TRBJ2-1; TRBD2 matches at 14 bases. Germline values: CDR1 LGHNA, CDR2 YSLEER. The CDR3 length is 18 residues. V shed 2 bases and J 4 bases; nucleotides not matched to a gene: 7. The CDR3 is CASSQTRTSGGPYNEQFF. Here the CDR3 DNA reads TGCGCCAGCAGCCAAACCCGGACTAGCGGGGGGCCTTACAATGAGCAGTTCTTC.

This clone was picked up a small number of times. V and J are TRBV6-5 and TRBJ2-7; maybe TRBD2 (6 bases). V lost 6 bases, J lost 3 bases, and 9 bases lay in between. In germline, CDR1 is MNHEY, CDR2 SVGAGI. The CDR3 totals 12 residues. In nucleotides, the CDR3 is TGTGCCAGCAGAACCGGGAGCTACGAGCAGTACTTC. It encodes CASRTGSYEQYF.

This clone turned up a few times. The chain carries TRBV4-3 and TRBJ2-3; D is perhaps TRBD2 (5 bases). The CDR3 runs to 13 residues. V shed 4 bases and J shed 4 bases, with 9 bases lying between them. Germline V gene lookup returns CDR1 LGHNA and CDR2 YSLEER. CDR3 DNA: TGCGCCAGCAGCCCCGAGGGCCCAGATACGCAGTATTTT. Its protein product is CASSPEGPDTQYF.